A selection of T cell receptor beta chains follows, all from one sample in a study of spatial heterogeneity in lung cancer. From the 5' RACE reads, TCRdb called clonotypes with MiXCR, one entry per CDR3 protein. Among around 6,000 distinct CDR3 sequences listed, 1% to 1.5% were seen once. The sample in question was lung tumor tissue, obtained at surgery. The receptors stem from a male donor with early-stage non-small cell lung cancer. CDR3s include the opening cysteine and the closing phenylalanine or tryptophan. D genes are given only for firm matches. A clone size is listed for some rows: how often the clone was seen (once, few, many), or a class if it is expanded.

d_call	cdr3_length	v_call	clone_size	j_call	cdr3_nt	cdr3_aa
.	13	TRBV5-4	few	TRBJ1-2	TGTGCCAGCAGCCCCGGGACCGGCTATGGCTACACCTTC	CASSPGTGYGYTF
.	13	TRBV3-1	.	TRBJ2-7	TGTGAAAGAAGGGGAAAGGGGGAGTACGAGCAGTACTTC	CERRGKGEYEQYF
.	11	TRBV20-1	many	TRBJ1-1	TGCAGTGCTAGTCAGGGCACTGAAGCTTTCTTT	CSASQGTEAFF
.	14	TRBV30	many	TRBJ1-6	TGTGCCTGGAGCTTAGCGTGGGCTGGGTCACCCCTCCACTTT	CAWSLAWAGSPLHF
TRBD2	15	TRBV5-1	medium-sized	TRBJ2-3	TGCGCCAGCAGCTTGGAGGGACTAGCACCAGATACGCAGTATTTT	CASSLEGLAPDTQYF
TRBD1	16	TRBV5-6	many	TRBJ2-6	TGTGCCAGCAGCTTGAGACAGGGCTCTGGGGCCAACGTCCTGACTTTC	CASSLRQGSGANVLTF
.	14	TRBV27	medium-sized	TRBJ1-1	TGTGCCAGCAGTTTTACGGACACCGTGGCCGGGGCTTTCTTT	CASSFTDTVAGAFF
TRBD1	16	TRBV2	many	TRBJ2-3	TGTGCCAGCAGTTCGAACAGGGGATCAGGGTCAGATACGCAGTATTTT	CASSSNRGSGSDTQYF
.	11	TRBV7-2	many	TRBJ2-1	TGTGCCAGCACCGACACTCGGGAGCAGTTCTTC	CASTDTREQFF
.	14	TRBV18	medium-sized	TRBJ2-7	TGTGCCAGCTCACCACCCCGGAAACCCTACGAGCAGTACTTC	CASSPPRKPYEQYF
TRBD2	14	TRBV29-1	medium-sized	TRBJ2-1	TGCAGCGTTGACGGACTAGCGGGAGCAACTGAGCAGTTCTTC	CSVDGLAGATEQFF
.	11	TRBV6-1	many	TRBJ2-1	TGTGCCAGCAGTGGACTGACTGAGCAGTTCTTC	CASSGLTEQFF
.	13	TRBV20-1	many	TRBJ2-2	TGCAGTGCTCGGGACACTGACACCGGGGAGCTGTTTTTT	CSARDTDTGELFF
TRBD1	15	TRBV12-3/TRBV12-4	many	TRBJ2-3	TGTGCCAGCAGTTTTAGACAGGGTGTCACAGATACGCAGTATTTT	CASSFRQGVTDTQYF
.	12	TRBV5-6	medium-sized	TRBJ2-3	TGTGCCAGCAGCTTAATCTCGGATACGCAGTATTTT	CASSLISDTQYF
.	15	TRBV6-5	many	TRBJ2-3	TGTGCCAGCAGTTCACAGGGGGAGGGTGTAGATACGCAGTATTTT	CASSSQGEGVDTQYF
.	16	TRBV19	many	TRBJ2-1	TGTGCCAGTACCCCCGGGACCCATCCTAGAGACAATGAGCAGTTCTTC	CASTPGTHPRDNEQFF
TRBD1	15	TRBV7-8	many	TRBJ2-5	TGTGCCAGCAGCCCCCGACAGGGTCCCCAAGAGACCCAGTACTTC	CASSPRQGPQETQYF
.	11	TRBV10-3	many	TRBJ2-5	TGTGCCATCAGTGAAGGGGAGACCCAGTACTTC	CAISEGETQYF
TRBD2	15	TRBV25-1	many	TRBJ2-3	TGTGCCACCAGTCCCACGGGACTAGCTGGAGATACGCAGTATTTT	CATSPTGLAGDTQYF
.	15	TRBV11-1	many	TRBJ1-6	TGTGCCAGCAGCTTCGGAGGCTCCTATAATTCACCCCTCCACTTT	CASSFGGSYNSPLHF
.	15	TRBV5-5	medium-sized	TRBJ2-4	TGTGCCAGCAGCTGGTCTGAGCTGACGGGAAACATTCAGTACTTC	CASSWSELTGNIQYF
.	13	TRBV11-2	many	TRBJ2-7	TGTGCCAGCAGCCCCAGAACCTCCTACGAGCAGTACTTC	CASSPRTSYEQYF
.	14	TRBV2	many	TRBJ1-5	TGTGCCAGCGGGAGGGGAAGCAGCAATCAGCCCCAGCATTTT	CASGRGSSNQPQHF
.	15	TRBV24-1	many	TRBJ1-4	TGTGCCACCCACCCTCGAGGGAAGGGGGGAGAAAAACTGTTTTTT	CATHPRGKGGEKLFF
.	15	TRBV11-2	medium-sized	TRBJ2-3	TGTGCCAGCAGCTTACGGGCGGGGAACACAGATACGCAGTATTTT	CASSLRAGNTDTQYF
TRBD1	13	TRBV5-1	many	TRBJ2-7	TGCGCCAGCAGCTACGACAGGGGGTACGAGCAGTACTTC	CASSYDRGYEQYF
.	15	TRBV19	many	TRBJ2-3	TGTGCCAGTGGTATGGGCGATCCGGGCACAGATACGCAGTATTTT	CASGMGDPGTDTQYF
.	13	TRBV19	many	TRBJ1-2	TGTGCCAGTAGTAAGGTGCCAGGGGATGGCTACACCTTC	CASSKVPGDGYTF
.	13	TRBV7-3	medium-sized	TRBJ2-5	TGTGCCAGCAGCTTAGGGCCCCAAGAGACCCAGTACTTC	CASSLGPQETQYF
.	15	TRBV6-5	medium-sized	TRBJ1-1	TGTGCCAGCAGTTACTTGTTTGAGGAGGGAGCTGAAGCTTTCTTT	CASSYLFEEGAEAFF
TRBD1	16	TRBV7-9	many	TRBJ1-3	TGTGCCAGCAGAGATCCCGGGACAGGGACTGGAAACACCATATATTTT	CASRDPGTGTGNTIYF
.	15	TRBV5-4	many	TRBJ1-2	TGTGCCAGCAGCTTTAACACGCTAGCTGAGGGTCGCTACACCTTC	CASSFNTLAEGRYTF
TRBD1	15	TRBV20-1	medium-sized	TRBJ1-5	TGCAGTGCTAGAGACCCACAGGGGGGAAATCAGCCCCAGCATTTT	CSARDPQGGNQPQHF
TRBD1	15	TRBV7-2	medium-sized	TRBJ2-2	TGTGCCAGCAGCATACAGGGGGCGCACACCGGGGAGCTGTTTTTT	CASSIQGAHTGELFF
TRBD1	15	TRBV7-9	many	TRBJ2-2	TGTGCCAGCAGCACCGGGACAGGGCACACCGGGGAGCTGTTTTTT	CASSTGTGHTGELFF
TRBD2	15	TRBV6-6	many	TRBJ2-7	TGTGCCAGCAGTTCCCAAAAAGCGGGAGGTTACGAGCAGTACTTC	CASSSQKAGGYEQYF
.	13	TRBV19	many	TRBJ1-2	TGTGCCAGTAGTCTGGACGTTGTCTATGGCTACACCTTC	CASSLDVVYGYTF
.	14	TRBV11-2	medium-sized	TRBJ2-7	TGTGCCAGCAGCTTAGAAGGTTTGCAAACTGAGCAGTACTTC	CASSLEGLQTEQYF
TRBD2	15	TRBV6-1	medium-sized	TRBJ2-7	TGTGCCAGCAGTGAAACACTAGCGGGGCCCTACGAGCAGTACTTC	CASSETLAGPYEQYF
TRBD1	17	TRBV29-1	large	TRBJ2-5	TGCAGCGTTGCCGGTCTTACACGGACAGGGGGCGAAGAGACCCAGTACTTC	CSVAGLTRTGGEETQYF
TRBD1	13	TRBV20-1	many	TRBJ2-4	TGCAGTGCTAGAGATATACAGGGGGACATTCAGTACTTC	CSARDIQGDIQYF
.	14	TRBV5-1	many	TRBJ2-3	TGCGCCAGCAGCTTGAGACAGGGCACAGATACGCAGTATTTT	CASSLRQGTDTQYF
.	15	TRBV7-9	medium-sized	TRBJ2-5	TGTGCCAGCAGCTCCCCGGGACTGTTGGAGGAGACCCAGTACTTC	CASSSPGLLEETQYF
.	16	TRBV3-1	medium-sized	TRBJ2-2	TGTGCCAGCAGCCAAGTCATTAGCGGGAACACCGGGGAGCTGTTTTTT	CASSQVISGNTGELFF
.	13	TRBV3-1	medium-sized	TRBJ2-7	TGTGCCAGCAGCCAAGTAAGGTCCTACGAGCAGTACTTC	CASSQVRSYEQYF
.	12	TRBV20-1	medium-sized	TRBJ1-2	TGCAGTGCGACCGGTCAAACCTATGGCTACACCTTC	CSATGQTYGYTF
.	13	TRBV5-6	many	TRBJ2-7	TGTGCCAGCAGCCTACAGGGTATTAGCGAGCAGTACTTC	CASSLQGISEQYF
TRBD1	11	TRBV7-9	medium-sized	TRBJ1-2	TGTGCCAGCAGCCTGGGACAGTGGTACACCTTC	CASSLGQWYTF